This passage covers 7 T cell receptor beta chains from one sample sequenced in a study of siplizumab effects on memory and regulatory T cells. Measured with immunoSEQ multiplex PCR; TCRdb has only the in-frame clones, and not every one. The table has tens of thousands of clones, more than 85% seen once. Input material: CD8+ T cells sorted from blood. The receptors were gathered from a human donor in good health.

The chain employs TRBV28 and TRBJ1-4; D is ambiguous. The germline gives CDR1 MDHEN, CDR2 SYDVKM. The CDR3 extends over 14 amino acids. Trimming shortened V by 2 bases and J by 6 bases, and 10 bases separated the two germline ends. The CDR3 DNA reads TGTGCCAGCAGTTTAAGTCAGACCTATGAAAAACTGTTTTTT. Translation: CASSLSQTYEKLFF. Together with reference TRBV28 and TRBJ1-4, the CDR3 gives the full variable domain: DVKVTQSSRYLVKRTGEKVFLECVQDMDHENMFWYRQDPGLGLRLIYFSYDVKMKEKGDIPEGYSVSREKKERFSLILESASTNQTSMYLCASSLSQTYEKLFFGSGTQLSVL.

V gene TRBV6-6 combines with J gene TRBJ1-5; TRBD1 might be the D (6 bases). The germline V gene has CDR1 MNHNY and CDR2 SVGAGI (reference sequence). There are 16 residues in the CDR3. The ends were cut back, 1 base at V and 6 bases at J, with 16 bases in the middle. In DNA, the CDR3 is TGTGCCAGCAGTTACTATGCAGGGGAGGGGGGTCAGCCCCAGCATTTT. Amino acids: CASSYYAGEGGQPQHF.

The chain carries TRBV4-1 and TRBJ1-5, with D perhaps TRBD1 (6 bases). Trimming cost V 3 bases and J 6 bases, with 21 bases left between them. Per the germline V gene, CDR1 is MGHRA and CDR2 is YSYEKL. The CDR3 totals 17 residues. The CDR3 DNA is TGCGCCAGCAGCCACACACCCGTGGGGGCGCTTGGTCAGCCCCAGCATTTT. Protein product: CASSHTPVGALGQPQHF.

V is TRBV7-8 and J is TRBJ2-7; D is possibly TRBD1 or TRBD2 (5 bases each). Trimming stripped 1 base from V and 3 bases from J, with 13 bases between. The CDR3 sequence is 15 residues long. Germline values: CDR1 SGHVS, CDR2 FQNEAQ. The CDR3 DNA is TGTGCCAGCAGCTTAGTGGGGACCGGAAGCTACGAGCAGTACTTC. This translates into CASSLVGTGSYEQYF.

This chain connects TRBV27 to TRBJ2-5, with D perhaps matching TRBD1 or TRBD2 (6 bases each). Trimming stripped 5 bases from V and 5 bases from J, with 21 bases between. Germline CDR1 MNHEY, CDR2 SMNVEV (reference sequence). The CDR3 extends over 16 amino acids. CDR3 region: CASSMSWGAVWETQYF. CDR3 DNA sequence: TGTGCCAGCAGTATGTCTTGGGGGGCGGTTTGGGAGACCCAGTACTTC.

The J gene is TRBJ1-2, the V gene TRBV6-5; tentative D call: TRBD1 (6 bases). The germline CDR1 and CDR2 sequences are MNHEY and SVGAGI. The CDR3 is 14 residues long. V was clipped by 2 bases and J by 8 bases, with 15 bases between them. The CDR3 DNA reads as TGTGCCAGCAGTTACGGGGACATGGACGGCGGCTACACCTTC. As protein: CASSYGDMDGGYTF.

The chain links TRBV13 to TRBJ1-1; D remains ambiguous. The V end was cut by 3 bases, the J end by 4 bases, with 9 bases between. Germline assignment: CDR1 PRHDT and CDR2 FYEKMQ (reference sequence). The CDR3 contains 13 residues. CDR3 coding DNA: TGTGCCAGCAGCTTGGAAGGGAGCACTGAAGCTTTCTTT. Translated: CASSLEGSTEAFF.